The sequence of this T cell receptor beta chain was determined in a study of tumor and adjacent non-tumor tissue in lung cancer. Remarks on this clonotype: The antigen remains undetermined.

Study-wide findings and caveats: TCR diversity was significantly greater in tumor than normal lung tissue.

V was cut by 4 bases and J by 2 bases, with 10 bases left in between. Germline lookup yields CDR1 DFQATT and CDR2 SNEGSKA (reference sequence). The length of the CDR3 is 13 residues. This sample's RNA came from whole unsorted tissue. Three rounds of nested PCR, following a modified ARM-PCR protocol, produced the TCRbeta library. TCRdb re-called the multiplex PCR reads through MiXCR, storing one row per CDR3 protein. The sample records approximately 150,000 distinct CDR3 sequences, approximately 64% being singletons. The chain links TRBV20-1 to TRBJ2-3; D remains unclear. The sequence derives from a man between 60 and 75 years old with small cell lung cancer. The sequencing sample was made of lung tumor tissue. Here the CDR3 reads CSAKMDSTDTQYF. Here the CDR3 DNA reads TGCAGTGCTAAGATGGATTCCACAGATACGCAGTATTTT.